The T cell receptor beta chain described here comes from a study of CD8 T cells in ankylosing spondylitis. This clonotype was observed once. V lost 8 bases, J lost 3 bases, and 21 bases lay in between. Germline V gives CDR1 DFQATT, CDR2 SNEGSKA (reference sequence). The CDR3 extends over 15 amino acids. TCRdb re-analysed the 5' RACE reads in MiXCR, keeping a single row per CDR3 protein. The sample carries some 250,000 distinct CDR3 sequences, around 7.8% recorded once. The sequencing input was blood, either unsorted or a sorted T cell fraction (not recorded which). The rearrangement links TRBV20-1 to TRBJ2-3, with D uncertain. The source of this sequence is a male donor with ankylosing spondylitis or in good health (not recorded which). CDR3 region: CSTKKNLNSTDTQYF. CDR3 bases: TGCAGTACTAAGAAGAACCTCAACTCTACAGATACGCAGTATTTT.